This entry describes one T cell receptor (beta chain). This entry is derived from a study of T-cell memory formation after mild COVID-19. TCRdb ran MiXCR on the 5' RACE reads and lists one entry per CDR3 protein. The data contain about 150,000 distinct CDR3 sequences, around a third of them seen just once; the ten biggest clones take up approximately 12%. The CDR3 is 13 residues long. Germline loops: CDR1 SGHDN, CDR2 FVKESK. Trimming left V 1 base short and J 7 bases short, with 10 bases between. Sequencing was performed on PBMCs or a T cell subset sorted from them (not recorded which). This chain uses TRBV14 with TRBJ1-2; no firm D call. The receptor was isolated from an adult woman who had mild COVID-19 (a few samples of this study predate the infection). Cell type and time point are not known. CDR3 DNA: TGTGCCAGCAGCCAAGCAGTCCTCTCTGGCTACACCTTC. As protein: CASSQAVLSGYTF.